Listed below are T cell receptor beta chains from one sample, sequenced in a study of shared clonotypes between healthy human individuals. The data were produced by immunoSEQ multiplex PCR, yet TCRdb's version contains in-frame clones alone and is incomplete. The table includes about 680,000 clones, about 92% detected once. Input material: naive CD8+ T cells sorted from blood. Receptors originate from a man between 25 and 39 years old in good health. The CDR3 runs from the conserved cysteine through the conserved F or W. A D gene is named only where the DNA matches it firmly. Rows may omit the clone size; those that give it use once, few, many or a size class.

cdr3_length clone_size j_call d_call v_call cdr3_aa cdr3_nt
16 NA TRBJ2-1 TRBD2 TRBV6-6 CASSPTRAGYYNEQFF TGTGCCAGCAGTCCCACCCGAGCGGGGTATTACAATGAGCAGTTCTTC
17 once TRBJ1-4 NA TRBV7-2 CASSLEQPGRSNEKLFF TGTGCCAGCAGCTTAGAACAGCCGGGGAGATCTAATGAAAAACTGTTTTTT
15 NA TRBJ2-5 TRBD2 TRBV7-6 CASTPGLAGLETQYF TGTGCCAGCACTCCGGGACTAGCGGGTTTGGAGACCCAGTACTTC
12 NA TRBJ2-5 TRBD1 TRBV29-1 CSVDRVGKTQYF TGCAGCGTCGACAGGGTGGGGAAGACCCAGTACTTC
13 NA TRBJ2-7 NA TRBV7-3 CASSLNPGSEQYF TGTGCCAGCAGCTTAAACCCGGGATCCGAGCAGTACTTC
13 NA TRBJ2-7 TRBD1 TRBV7-9 CASSTQGDYEQYF TGTGCCAGCAGCACGCAGGGGGACTACGAGCAGTACTTC
15 NA TRBJ1-5 TRBD1 TRBV15 CATSRETGNNQPQHF TGTGCCACCAGCAGAGAGACAGGGAACAATCAGCCCCAGCATTTT
14 NA TRBJ2-4 NA TRBV27 CASSMGPFPGIQYF TGTGCCAGCAGTATGGGACCTTTCCCGGGCATTCAGTACTTC
17 NA TRBJ1-5 NA TRBV27 CASSSGSGFYSNQPQHF TGTGCCAGCAGTTCTGGTTCAGGGTTCTATAGCAATCAGCCCCAGCATTTT
13 NA TRBJ1-2 NA TRBV5-6 CASRPGQNYGYTF TGTGCCAGCAGACCTGGACAGAACTATGGCTACACCTTC
14 once TRBJ2-1 TRBD2 TRBV7-8 CASKRREGPHEQFF TGTGCCAGCAAGAGGCGGGAGGGCCCCCATGAGCAGTTCTTC
14 NA TRBJ2-7 NA TRBV27 CASSLGQGGYEQYF TGTGCCAGCAGTTTGGGTCAGGGCGGCTACGAGCAGTACTTC
15 NA TRBJ1-2 TRBD1 TRBV15 CATRPDRGRVYGYTF TGTGCCACCAGGCCGGACAGGGGCAGAGTCTATGGCTACACCTTC
12 many TRBJ2-2 NA TRBV19 CASTQGSGELFF TGTGCCAGTACCCAGGGGTCCGGGGAGCTGTTTTTT
13 NA TRBJ2-7 NA TRBV7-6 CASSLAEPYEQYF TGTGCCAGCAGCTTAGCGGAACCCTACGAGCAGTACTTC
15 NA TRBJ2-3 TRBD1 TRBV6-5 CASSYMGQGPDTQYF TGTGCCAGCAGTTACATGGGACAGGGTCCAGATACGCAGTATTTT
13 NA TRBJ2-1 NA TRBV4-3 CASSKHSGNEQFF TGCGCCAGCAGCAAGCACAGTGGGAATGAGCAGTTCTTC
11 once TRBJ2-7 NA TRBV7-9 CASSLVLEQYF TGTGCCAGCAGCTTAGTTCTGGAGCAGTACTTC
14 NA TRBJ2-7 TRBD1 TRBV28 CASSHQGQGYEQYF TGTGCCAGCAGCCACCAAGGACAGGGGTACGAGCAGTACTTC
13 NA TRBJ2-2 NA TRBV2 CASSSANTGELFF TGTGCCAGCAGCTCCGCGAACACCGGGGAGCTGTTTTTT
12 NA TRBJ2-7 NA TRBV29-1 CSVESGRYEQYF TGCAGCGTTGAATCGGGACGGTACGAGCAGTACTTC
15 NA TRBJ2-2 NA TRBV5-4 CASSLEAPYTGELFF TGTGCCAGCAGCTTGGAGGCACCCTACACCGGGGAGCTGTTTTTT